This T cell receptor beta chain was captured by sequencing in a study of STAT5B mutations in CD4+ large granular lymphocyte leukemia. Points from the study as a whole: No patients shared main leukemic clonotypes, though less than 30% appeared at low frequency elsewhere. Patient CD4-sorted repertoires stayed more clonal than healthy ones after leukemic-clone removal.

Profiling relied on immunoSEQ multiplex PCR, and the TCRdb table lists in-frame clones only, not all of them. The sample lists about 33,000 clones, about 85% occurring once. With regard to this clone: Its target is not known.

Sequenced sample: CD4+ T cells from blood buffy coats. The sequence derives from a human donor in good health.

In nucleotides, the CDR3 is TGTGCCAGCAGTTACTCCCGACCGGGCGAGGGCTACACCTTC. It yields the protein CASSYSRPGEGYTF. The J gene is TRBJ1-2, the V gene TRBV6-5; the D is unclear. The CDR3 has 14 amino acids. Germline loops: CDR1 MNHEY, CDR2 SVGAGI. V dropped 0 bases and J dropped 8 bases, with 13 bases sitting between them.